This T cell receptor (beta chain) was identified during a study of response to subunit inactivated influenza vaccine. Study-level findings and limits: Each seasonal flu vaccination may recruit only limited new T cells, authors suggested.

On this clonotype itself: Its antigen is not identified.

TCRdb re-analysed the RT-PCR reads in MiXCR, keeping a single row per CDR3 protein. The sample has some 160,000 distinct CDR3 sequences, 11% seen once. The CDR3 runs to 12 residues. Looked up from germline, CDR1 is SGHTA and CDR2 is FQGNSA. Trimming pared 3 bases from V and 10 bases from J, leaving 7 bases between. This chain joins TRBV7-2 and TRBJ1-6, with D possibly being TRBD1 (5 bases). This specimen consisted of non-naive T cells sorted from PBMCs, obtained roughly 48 days after vaccination. This clonotype was sampled from a man over 45 who received an inactivated influenza vaccine. Written as DNA, the CDR3 is TGTGCCAGCAGCTTCAGGGAATCACCCCTCCACTTT. It encodes CASSFRESPLHF.